Sequencing of this T cell receptor beta chain was carried out in a study of blood T cell repertoires in COVID-19. Study context: COVID-19 samples collected from the United States, Italy and Spain covered acute and convalescent phases. In each case, the material was cDNA or gDNA derived from T cells, B-cell-depleted T cells, or PBMCs.

Only in-frame clones appear in the TCRdb table, and some are missing; sequencing was by immunoSEQ multiplex PCR. The table records some 400,000 clones, just over 90% of them present only once. This CDR3 comprises 13 residues. The V gene's germline CDR1 is KGHSH and CDR2 LQKENI. V lost 4 bases and J lost 1, with 7 bases in between. The sequenced sample consisted of PBMCs or T cells enriched from blood (not recorded which). The TCR sequence derives from a woman in her 40s who had been exposed to COVID-19. The chain employs TRBV18 and TRBJ1-1; D gene unclear. The CDR3, as DNA: TGTGCCAGCTCACTGGGAGAGAACACTGAAGCTTTCTTT. This codes for CASSLGENTEAFF.